Each of the 18 T cell receptor beta chains below was sequenced from the same sample in a study of regulatory T cells in long-lasting Graves disease. Arm-PCR of CDR3 regions and iRepertoire HTBI primers were the basis on which TCR beta libraries were built. TCRdb re-analysed the multiplex PCR reads in MiXCR, keeping a single row per CDR3 protein. The sample lists roughly 420,000 distinct CDR3 sequences, around 16% seen once, with around a fifth in the top ten. Time point here: newly diagnosed GD, antithyroid drugs for less than 3 months. PBMC-extracted RNA yielded the TCR library. This specimen consisted of peripheral blood mononuclear cells (PBMCs), obtained at new diagnosis, from a patient treated with antithyroid drugs. These TCRs come from a female donor with Graves disease.

The rearrangement uses TRBV30 and TRBJ2-1, with a weak D call TRBD2 (5 bases). The CDR3 consists of 17 residues. CDR1 and CDR2 from the germline V gene are GTSNPN and SVGIG (reference sequence). V gave up 5 bases and J gave up 6 bases, with 26 bases separating them. The CDR3 is CAWSSGLTFGPSNEQFF. The CDR3 bases are TGTGCCTGGTCAAGCGGCTTAACCTTCGGACCCTCCAATGAGCAGTTCTTC. Full variable domain (missing parts from reference TRBV30 and TRBJ2-1): SQTIHQWPATLVQPVGSPLSLECTVEGTSNPNLYWYRQAAGRGLQLLFYSVGIGQISSEVPQNLSASRPQDRQFILSSKKLLLSDSGFYLCAWSSGLTFGPSNEQFFGPGTRLTVL.

This clonotype occurred many times. The V call is TRBV5-1, the J call TRBJ1-1; 8 nucleotides agree with TRBD1. Germline values: CDR1 SGHRS, CDR2 YFSETQ. V shed 2 bases, J shed 4 bases, and the junction held 10 bases outside the gene matches. This CDR3 is built from 16 residues. CDR3 in DNA: TGCGCCAGCAGCTTAGACCTCAGGGGGCAAGGCACTGAAGCTTTCTTT. Translation: CASSLDLRGQGTEAFF.

The gene calls are TRBV4-1 and TRBJ1-2; D is undetermined. Germline CDR1 reads MGHRA; CDR2 reads YSYEKL. The CDR3 loop spans 14 amino acids. Trimming shortened V by 0 bases and J by 1 base, and 6 bases separated the two germline ends. The CDR3 here is CASSQEGLNYGYTF. In nucleotides, the CDR3 is TGCGCCAGCAGCCAAGAAGGACTTAACTATGGCTACACCTTC.

This clonotype was observed at least ten times. This rearrangement joins TRBV11-2 to TRBJ1-2; 8 bases are a match to TRBD1. Germline assignment: CDR1 SGHAT and CDR2 FQNNGV. There are 14 residues in the CDR3. Trimming removed 4 bases from V and 6 bases from J; junction bases left unmatched: 7. The chain's CDR3 is CASSWTGWVHGYTF. CDR3 DNA sequence: TGTGCCAGCAGCTGGACAGGGTGGGTTCATGGCTACACCTTC.

This clonotype was recorded at least ten times. The rearrangement uses TRBV27 and TRBJ2-7; D is tentatively TRBD1 or TRBD2 (5 bases each). This CDR3 spans 15 amino acids. Trimming cost V 6 bases and J 5 bases, with 20 bases left between them. Germline CDR1 and CDR2: MNHEY and SMNVEV (reference sequence). The CDR3 DNA reads TGTGCCAGCAGCTTACTGGGACCCCGGGGAGACGAGCAGTACTTC. Translation: CASSLLGPRGDEQYF.

V and J are TRBV19 and TRBJ2-7, with 11 bases identical to TRBD2. The CDR3 is 15 amino acids. Germline CDR1 is LNHDA and CDR2 is SQIVND (reference sequence). V gave up 3 bases and J gave up 4 bases; unmatched junction bases: 5. The CDR3 spells CASSIRTSGSYEQYF. The CDR3 region has the DNA TGTGCCAGTAGTATTCGAACTAGCGGGAGTTACGAGCAGTACTTC.

This clonotype showed up many times. This chain joins TRBV30 and TRBJ2-7; TRBD1 matches at 8 bases. The V and J ends lost 7 bases and 2 bases, in that order; junction bases with no gene match: 10. In germline, CDR1 is GTSNPN, CDR2 SVGIG (reference sequence). The CDR3 sequence is 14 residues long. Here the CDR3 reads CASTFGTGAYEQYF. For the CDR3, the DNA is TGTGCCTCAACTTTCGGGACAGGAGCCTACGAGCAGTACTTC.

The chain combines TRBV7-2 with TRBJ2-7; no definite D call. This CDR3 has 13 amino acids. V lost 0 bases and J 4 bases, leaving 7 bases between the germline ends. CDR1 and CDR2 (germline): SGHTA, FQGNSA. The CDR3 region has the DNA TGTGCCAGCAGCTTAGCGGATGATTACGAGCAGTACTTC. As protein: CASSLADDYEQYF.

This clonotype has a count of ten or more. The chain uses TRBV4-1 and TRBJ2-3, with 9 bases lining up with TRBD2. Unmatched junction bases numbered 13, after V lost 3 bases and J lost 6 bases. This CDR3 contains 17 residues. Germline loops: CDR1 MGHRA, CDR2 YSYEKL. CDR3 coding DNA: TGCGCCAGCAGCCAGCCCGGGACTAGCCGTCGGGGGGATACGCAGTATTTT. Residues: CASSQPGTSRRGDTQYF.

This clonotype was seen many times. The CDR3 DNA reads TGTGCCAGCAGCCCCAGGGGCCCGGCCAACACTGAAGCTTTCTTT. As protein: CASSPRGPANTEAFF. V and J are TRBV9 and TRBJ1-1; a weak D match, TRBD1 (6 bases). The CDR3 has 15 residues. Germline assignment: CDR1 SGDLS and CDR2 YYNGEE. V lost 4 bases, J lost 2 bases, and 15 bases lay in between. Using reference TRBV9 and TRBJ1-1 for the parts outside the CDR3, the full variable domain is DSGVTQTPKHLITATGQRVTLRCSPRSGDLSVYWYQQSLDQGLQFLIQYYNGEERAKGNILERFSAQQFPDLHSELNLSSLELGDSALYFCASSPRGPANTEAFFGQGTRLTVV.

This clonotype turned up a few times. The rearrangement joins TRBV24-1 to TRBJ2-3; D ambiguous. This CDR3 has 14 residues. The V and J ends lost 5 bases and 2 bases respectively, with 10 bases between them. The germline V gene has CDR1 KGHDR and CDR2 SFDVKD. As DNA, the CDR3 is TGTGCCACCAGTGGCGTCAGTCTCACAGATACGCAGTATTTT. This gives the protein CATSGVSLTDTQYF.

On this clonotype itself: Because it lacks the conserved phenylalanine or tryptophan at the end, this CDR3 is likely a read error. The rearrangement links TRBV12-5 to TRBJ2-5; D gene ambiguous. Germline V gives CDR1 LGHNT, CDR2 FRNRAP. V was pared by 1 base and J by 2 bases, with 5 bases between. The CDR3 is 13 residues long. The CDR3 region has the DNA TGTGCTAGTGGTTTGGGGGGACAAGAGACCCAGTACTCC. This translates into CASGLGGQETQYS.

In this sample, this clonotype turned up many times. The CDR3 spells CASSVLEGNDEQFF. For the CDR3, the DNA is TGTGCCAGCAGTGTATTGGAAGGGAACGATGAGCAGTTCTTC. The chain is built from TRBV2 and TRBJ2-1; D is ambiguous. Germline values: CDR1 SNHLY, CDR2 FYNNEI. The CDR3 runs 14 residues. The V end was cut by 4 bases, the J end by 8 bases, with 15 bases between.

This clonotype has only one observation. This sequence may be a read error, since a much larger clone differs from it by one base. This chain connects TRBV20-1 to TRBJ2-7, with D possibly TRBD2 on 6 matching bases. The CDR3 runs to 16 residues. Per germline, CDR1 DFQATT and CDR2 SNEGSKA (reference sequence). CDR3 bases: TGCAGTGCTAGAGAGAGAAAGCGGGCAAGCTCCCACGAGCAGTACTTC. It encodes CSARERKRASSHEQYF.

At least ten counts were recorded for this clonotype. This chain links TRBV5-1 with TRBJ2-7; either TRBD1 or TRBD2 may fit D (5 bases each). The CDR3 has 15 residues. V was clipped by 4 bases and J by 0 bases, with 14 bases between them. Germline CDR1 SGHRS, CDR2 YFSETQ. The CDR3 DNA follows: TGCGCCAGCAGCCGAGGGACGGGGAGCTCCTACGAGCAGTACTTC. Its protein is CASSRGTGSSYEQYF.

This clonotype showed up many times. The chain combines TRBV18 with TRBJ1-5, with D perhaps matching TRBD1 (6 bases). V shed 6 bases and J shed 6 bases, with 12 bases lying between them. The CDR3 contains 13 residues. CDR1 KGHSH and CDR2 LQKENI come from the germline V gene. CDR3 bases: TGTGCCAGCTCCCCGACAGGAGCTCAGCCCCAGCATTTT. As protein: CASSPTGAQPQHF.

This clonotype was detected a few times. The rearrangement uses TRBV12-5 and TRBJ1-5; no firm D call. The CDR3 length is 10 residues. V lost 4 bases to trimming and J lost 9 bases, with 4 bases between them. Germline V gives CDR1 LGHNT, CDR2 FRNRAP. CDR3 DNA sequence: TGTGCTAGTGGTTGGGGGCCCCAGCATTTT. Encoded protein: CASGWGPQHF.

Comment on this clonotype: This sequence may be a read error, since a much larger clone differs from it by one base. The V call is TRBV28, the J call TRBJ2-3; D call uncertain. This CDR3 has 17 amino acids. The germline CDR1 and CDR2 sequences are MDHEN and SYDVKM. With 1 base removed from V and 0 bases from J, the gap between germline ends came to 14 bases. The CDR3 bases are TGTGCCAGCAGTTTATCCGTCCGCTCCGCTAGCACAGATACGCAGTATTTT. It translates to CASSLSVRSASTDTQYF.